The T cell receptor beta chain under discussion was sequenced for a study of T cell responses to AZD1222 COVID-19 vaccine. General observations from the study: Donors were largely white British and mainly female; clonal diversity was possibly underestimated. Spike-specific TCR breadth and depth rose after two AZD1222 doses.

Sequencing used immunoSEQ multiplex PCR; TCRdb keeps in-frame clones, though not all of them. The sample consists of 33,000 or so clones, around 87% of them appearing once. The CDR3 is made up of 19 amino acids. From germline, CDR1 is SGHTA and CDR2 FQGNSA. With 3 bases clipped from V and 4 bases from J, the junction kept 15 bases outside the gene matches. This clone occurred once. The target antigen is unknown. Sequencing was performed on peripheral blood, taken 28 days after the second AZD1222 dose. The sequence was collected from an adult who received the AZD1222 COVID-19 vaccine. V is TRBV7-2 and J is TRBJ1-2; TRBD1 matches 12 bases. DNA for the CDR3: TGTGCCAGCAGCTTCATACCCCCCGGAGGGACAGGGGGCACCTATGGCTACACCTTC. Amino acids: CASSFIPPGGTGGTYGYTF.